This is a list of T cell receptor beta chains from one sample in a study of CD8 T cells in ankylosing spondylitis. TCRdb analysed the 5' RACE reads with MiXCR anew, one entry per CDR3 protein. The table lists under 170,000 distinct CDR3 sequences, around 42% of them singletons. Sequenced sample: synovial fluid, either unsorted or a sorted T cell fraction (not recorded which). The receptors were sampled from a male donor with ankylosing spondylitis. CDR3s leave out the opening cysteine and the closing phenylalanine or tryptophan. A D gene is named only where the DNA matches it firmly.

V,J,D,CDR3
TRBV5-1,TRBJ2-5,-,ASSLRPPSQETQY
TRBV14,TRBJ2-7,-,ASSPWWLGYEQY
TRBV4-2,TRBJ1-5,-,ASSQWTNPFLSNQPQH
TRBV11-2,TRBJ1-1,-,ASSLSSQSLNTEAF
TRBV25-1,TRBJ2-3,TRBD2,ASSEWGGAITDTQY
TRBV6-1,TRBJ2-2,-,ASSPRPGSGAGELF
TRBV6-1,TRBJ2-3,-,ASTPVGAADTQY
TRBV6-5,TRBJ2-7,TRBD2,ASRLAGISYEQY
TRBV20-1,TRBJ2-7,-,SNGDNSYEQY
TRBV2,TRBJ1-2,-,ASSEDPGYGYT
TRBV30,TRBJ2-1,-,AWSHRGEQF
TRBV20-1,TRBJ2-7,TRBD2,SARESSGIYEQY
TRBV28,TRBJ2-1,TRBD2,ASSLPRTSGRMSYNEQF
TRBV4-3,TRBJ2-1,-,ASSQGRSSYNEQF
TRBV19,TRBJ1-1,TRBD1,ASSIETGVWDRPLGIPNTEAF
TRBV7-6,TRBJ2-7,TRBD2,ASSLARGRDYEQY
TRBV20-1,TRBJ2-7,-,SARGWGDKYEQY
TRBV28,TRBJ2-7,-,ASSLWPWGSYEQY
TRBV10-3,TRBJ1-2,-,AISGALGGYGYT
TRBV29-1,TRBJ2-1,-,SVEWADRFGYNEQF
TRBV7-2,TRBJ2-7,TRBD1,ASSLVGGSVYEQY
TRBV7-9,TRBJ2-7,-,ASSRRTGTTYEQY
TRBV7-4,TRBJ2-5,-,ASVQANQETQY
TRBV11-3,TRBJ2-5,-,ASSGRTQY
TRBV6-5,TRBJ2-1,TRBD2,ASSLLAGDEQF
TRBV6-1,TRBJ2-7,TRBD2,ASSRRREGDSSYEQY
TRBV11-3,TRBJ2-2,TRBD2,ASSLVGLPNTGELF
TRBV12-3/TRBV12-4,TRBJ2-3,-,ASSFVRPSWGRPGSRTDTQY
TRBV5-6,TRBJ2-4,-,ASSLVKNIQY
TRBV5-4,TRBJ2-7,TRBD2,ASSWTSGSLPISEQY
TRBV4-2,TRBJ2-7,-,ASSQVKDTPYEQY
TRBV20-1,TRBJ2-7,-,SARTGTAEIYEQY
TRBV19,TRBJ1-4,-,ASSLGDEKLF
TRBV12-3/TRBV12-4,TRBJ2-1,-,ASSLWGHNEQF
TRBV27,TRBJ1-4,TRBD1,ASSASRGRDEKLF
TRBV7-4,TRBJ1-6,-,ASSKQAPGSPLH